This TCR beta chain was sequenced during a study of cytomegalovirus exposure and HLA in healthy donors. In the PCR, 60 Vbeta and 13 Jbeta primers were used. TCRdb keeps only in-frame clones here, not all; method: immunoSEQ multiplex PCR. This table has about 110,000 clones, roughly 80% appearing once. CDR1 is MNHEY, CDR2 SVGAGI, per germline. V was cut by 7 bases and J by 5 bases, with 17 bases left in between. The CDR3 consists of 14 residues. This TCR came from a woman under 40 in good health and CMV-seronegative. The rearrangement joins TRBV6-5 to TRBJ2-5; D is possibly TRBD1 (6 bases). Sample: PBMCs. The CDR3 DNA follows: TGTGCCAGCACCCAACAGACAGGAAGCGAGACCCAGTACTTC. Amino acid sequence: CASTQQTGSETQYF.